These 17 T cell receptor beta chains were sequenced from one sample in a study of OX40 agonist ivuxolimab in advanced cancers. Here immunoSEQ multiplex PCR was the method, and the copy in TCRdb shows in-frame clones only, minus some. This sample has 45,000 to 65,000 clones, with roughly four fifths found just once. The sample consisted of CD4+ or CD8+ T cells sorted from blood, taken in a trial of the OX40 agonist ivuxolimab. The receptors were sampled from an adult with an advanced solid tumor such as melanoma, head and neck, liver or kidney cancer.

Concerning this clone: Other DNA sequences within the sample encode an identical CDR3. This chain uses TRBV6-5 with TRBJ1-5, with 7 bases fitting TRBD1. This CDR3 contains 14 residues. The germline CDR1 and CDR2 sequences are MNHEY and SVGAGI. The ends lost 5 bases at V and 2 bases at J; junction bases unmatched: 3. CDR3 sequence reads: CASSRQGGNQPQHF. Written as DNA, the CDR3 is TGTGCCAGCAGTAGACAGGGTGGCAATCAGCCCCAGCATTTT.

This chain joins TRBV5-1 and TRBJ1-1, with D perhaps TRBD1 (5 bases). V lost 2 bases and J 5 bases, leaving 13 bases between the germline ends. Germline loops: CDR1 SGHRS, CDR2 YFSETQ. This CDR3 contains 14 residues. The CDR3, as DNA: TGCGCCAGCAGCTTACCGGGCCGGGGGACTGAAGCTTTCTTT. This gives the protein CASSLPGRGTEAFF.

The rearrangement links TRBV7-2 to TRBJ1-1; D gene uncertain. The CDR3 has 15 residues. With 5 bases removed from V and 0 bases from J, the gap between germline ends came to 13 bases. The germline V gene has CDR1 SGHTA and CDR2 FQGNSA. CDR3 coding DNA: TGTGCCAGCAGCCCCGGCCGGGTTCTGAACACTGAAGCTTTCTTT. It yields the protein CASSPGRVLNTEAFF.

This rearrangement joins TRBV29-1 to TRBJ2-1; 10 bases line up with TRBD2. Germline V CDR1 and CDR2: SQVTM, ANQGSEA. Trimming removed 8 bases from V and 8 bases from J; junction bases left unmatched: 6. This CDR3 region has 12 residues. The DNA of the CDR3 is TGCAGCATAGCGGGGGGCGGTTATGAGCAGTTCTTC. It codes for CSIAGGGYEQFF.

The V gene is TRBV27, the J gene TRBJ1-4; the D gene is possibly TRBD1 (5 bases). V shed 4 bases and J shed 0 bases, with 12 bases lying between them. The CDR3 runs 16 residues. From germline, CDR1 is MNHEY and CDR2 SMNVEV (reference sequence). The chain's CDR3 is CASSSGASSTNEKLFF. CDR3 sequence (DNA): TGTGCCAGCAGTTCTGGGGCCTCATCAACTAATGAAAAACTGTTTTTT.

As for this clone: One end of the junction fails to match germline, which may point to a read error. The same CDR3 is also encoded by other DNA sequences in this sample. The DNA for the CDR3 is TGCGCCAGCAGTTTGGGGTCCCAAGAGAAGGAGTACTTC. It specifies CASSLGSQEKEYF. The chain recombines TRBV5-1 with TRBJ2-5; no reliable D call. From germline, CDR1 is SGHRS and CDR2 YFSETQ. The CDR3 length is 13 residues.

V and J are TRBV7-6 and TRBJ2-1, with 14 bases aligning to TRBD2. Germline CDR1 and CDR2: SGHVS and FNYEAQ. This CDR3 has 18 amino acids. V gave up 5 bases and J gave up 9 bases; unmatched junction bases: 15. Here the CDR3 reads CASSPWTSGGTRGGEQFF. CDR3 sequence (DNA): TGTGCCAGCAGCCCATGGACTAGCGGGGGGACCCGCGGGGGTGAGCAGTTCTTC.

The V call is TRBV5-1, the J call TRBJ2-5; TRBD1 aligns across 7 bases. From germline, CDR1 is SGHRS and CDR2 YFSETQ. The CDR3 totals 14 residues. Trimming cost V 4 bases and J 5 bases; bases outside gene matches: 8. As DNA, the CDR3 is TGCGCCAGCAGCATACCGACAGGGACGGAGACCCAGTACTTC. This gives the protein CASSIPTGTETQYF.

V and J are TRBV29-1 and TRBJ2-3, with D perhaps TRBD2 (6 bases). The germline CDR1 and CDR2 sequences are SQVTM and ANQGSEA. This CDR3 is 13 amino acids long. Trimming left V 4 bases short and J 0 bases short, with 8 bases between. The CDR3 region is CSVGGGSTDTQYF. The CDR3 DNA follows: TGCAGCGTTGGAGGAGGGAGCACAGATACGCAGTATTTT.

The chain couples TRBV25-1 to TRBJ2-1, with D perhaps being TRBD1 or TRBD2 (5 bases each). CDR3 length: 16 amino acids. Deletions cut 4 bases from V and 10 bases from J, with 23 bases between. Looked up from germline, CDR1 is MGHDK and CDR2 is SYGVNS. DNA of the CDR3: TGTGCCAGCAGTGTTGATGGAAATAGGGGAGCTCGAGAGCAGTTCTTC. Amino acids: CASSVDGNRGAREQFF.

The rearrangement links TRBV10-3 to TRBJ1-2; no reliable D call. The CDR3 consists of 16 residues. Germline values: CDR1 ENHRY, CDR2 SYGVKD. Trimming stripped 1 base from V and 2 bases from J, with 14 bases between. CDR3 protein: CAISEYLGADNYGYTF. CDR3 DNA: TGTGCCATCAGTGAGTATTTGGGTGCGGACAACTATGGCTACACCTTC.

This rearrangement joins TRBV19 to TRBJ2-3; 7 nucleotides line up with TRBD2. Germline assignment: CDR1 LNHDA and CDR2 SQIVND (reference sequence). The CDR3 extends over 14 amino acids. The trim removed 5 bases at V and 5 bases at J, leaving 7 bases unmatched. For the CDR3, the DNA is TGTGCCAGTAGTCTCGGGACTATGATAGATACGCAGTATTTT. Translating gives CASSLGTMIDTQYF.

The J gene is TRBJ2-5, the V gene TRBV10-3, with 7 bases identical to TRBD2. The V segment lost 0 bases and the J segment 0 bases; nucleotides outside the gene matches: 4. Germline V lookup: CDR1 ENHRY, CDR2 SYGVKD. This CDR3 is 16 amino acids long. The CDR3 sequence is CAISESVLANQETQYF. The DNA of the CDR3 is TGTGCCATCAGTGAGTCGGTACTAGCGAACCAAGAGACCCAGTACTTC.

The J gene is TRBJ1-1, the V gene TRBV11-2, with 9 bases fitting TRBD1. Germline trimming cut 4 bases from V and 2 bases from J; bases unmatched to any gene: 5. Germline loops: CDR1 SGHAT, CDR2 FQNNGV. CDR3 length: 15 amino acids. CDR3 residues: CASSSHRGQNTEAFF. The CDR3 DNA reads as TGTGCCAGCAGCTCTCACAGGGGGCAAAACACTGAAGCTTTCTTT.

V and J are TRBV9 and TRBJ1-2, with 9 positions matching TRBD1. CDR1 SGDLS and CDR2 YYNGEE come from the germline V gene. The CDR3 length is 15 residues. J lost 4 bases, V lost 0 bases, and 4 bases had no gene match. In DNA, the CDR3 is TGTGCCAGCAGCGTAGAAACAGGGGGCGCCTATGGCTACACCTTC. It is translated as CASSVETGGAYGYTF.

The chain combines TRBV7-9 with TRBJ1-2; 7 positions agree with TRBD1. J lost 4 bases, V lost 5 bases, and 7 bases had no gene match. This CDR3 is built from 14 residues. Per germline, CDR1 SEHNR and CDR2 FQNEAQ (reference sequence). The CDR3 nucleotides are TGTGCCAGCAGCCGGGACAGCCGTTCCTATGGCTACACCTTC. This encodes CASSRDSRSYGYTF.

This chain joins TRBV10-3 and TRBJ2-5, with D possibly being TRBD1 (6 bases). The CDR3 loop spans 16 amino acids. Germline V gives CDR1 ENHRY, CDR2 SYGVKD. V dropped 3 bases and J dropped 0 bases, with 14 bases sitting between them. The CDR3 DNA is TGTGCCATCAGTGATATCTCCACAGGGTACCAAGAGACCCAGTACTTC. The encoded protein is CAISDISTGYQETQYF.